The 8 T cell receptor beta chains in this list originate from one sample, sequenced in a study of radiotherapy plus CTLA-4 blockade in lung cancer. Clones were sequenced by immunoSEQ multiplex PCR, and TCRdb holds only the in-frame ones, with some missing. The data hold approximately 110,000 clones, with approximately 80% observed a single time. Source: peripheral blood, taken from a patient treated with radiotherapy plus ipilimumab. Receptors were obtained from a human donor with non-small cell lung cancer that progressed on radiotherapy plus ipilimumab. Some clones in this sample may be carry-over from other donors' samples.

This sequence joins TRBV5-4 and TRBJ2-5; possible D gene TRBD2, 5 bases. The CDR3 totals 17 residues. The V and J ends lost 1 base and 4 bases respectively, with 20 bases between them. Looked up from germline, CDR1 is SGHNT and CDR2 is YYREEE (reference sequence). The CDR3: CASSLWELVATGETQYF. The CDR3 nucleotides are TGTGCCAGCAGCTTGTGGGAGTTAGTCGCAACGGGAGAGACCCAGTACTTC.

V usage is TRBV5-8 and J usage is TRBJ2-3; D call uncertain. This CDR3 spans 16 amino acids. Germline V gene lookup returns CDR1 SGHTS and CDR2 YDEGEE. Between the trimmed V and J ends, which lost 4 bases and 1 base, there was a span of 16 bases. CDR3 sequence reads: CASSRGLNVGTDTQYF. For the CDR3, the DNA is TGTGCCAGCAGCCGCGGATTAAACGTCGGCACAGATACGCAGTATTTT.

The chain combines TRBV6-1 with TRBJ1-2, with a weak D call TRBD1 (6 bases). This CDR3 is 16 amino acids long. Trimming shortened V by 3 bases and J by 5 bases, and 19 bases separated the two germline ends. The germline V gene has CDR1 MNHNS and CDR2 SASEGT. CDR3 coding DNA: TGTGCCAGCAGTGATCACGGACAGCCTTCGGGTTATGGCTACACCTTC. Protein: CASSDHGQPSGYGYTF.

The chain combines TRBV19 with TRBJ2-2; D uncertain. CDR1 is LNHDA, CDR2 SQIVND, per germline (reference sequence). The CDR3 has 12 residues. Trimming removed 6 bases from V and 5 bases from J, with 7 bases in between. CDR3 sequence reads: CASSWETGELFF. CDR3 bases: TGTGCCAGTAGCTGGGAAACCGGGGAGCTGTTTTTT.

The rearrangement uses TRBV7-8 and TRBJ1-1, with a tentative D call TRBD1 (6 bases). With 5 bases removed from V and 1 base from J, the gap between germline ends came to 11 bases. Germline V gives CDR1 SGHVS, CDR2 FQNEAQ. The CDR3 runs to 14 residues. CDR3 loop: CASSVTGRNTEAFF. DNA for the CDR3: TGTGCCAGCAGCGTGACAGGTCGGAACACTGAAGCTTTCTTT.

This clone was seen a single time. The V and J genes are TRBV4-1 and TRBJ1-6; TRBD1 matches at 9 bases. This CDR3 contains 21 residues. The V segment lost 0 bases and the J segment 6 bases; nucleotides outside the gene matches: 18. Germline V gene data show CDR1 as MGHRA and CDR2 as YSYEKL. The CDR3 DNA is TGCGCCAGCAGCCAAGACATTCTTACAGGGGGCTCTCCTATGAGTAATTCACCCCTCCACTTT. It encodes CASSQDILTGGSPMSNSPLHF.

The chain combines TRBV7-8 with TRBJ1-6; possible D gene TRBD1, 5 bases. CDR3 size: 16 residues. The V end lost 5 bases, the J end lost 7 bases, and 18 bases lay between the germline ends. Per the germline V gene, CDR1 is SGHVS and CDR2 is FQNEAQ. The CDR3 is CASSQNSGRDNSPLHF. CDR3 DNA sequence: TGTGCCAGCAGCCAAAATTCAGGCAGGGACAATTCACCCCTCCACTTT.

This clone was seen ten or more times. Other nucleotide sequences in the sample specify the same CDR3. The DNA for the CDR3 is TGTGCCAGCAGTTTAAACCTTTATGGCTACACCTTC. It translates to CASSLNLYGYTF. The genes are TRBV28 and TRBJ1-2; D call uncertain. In germline, CDR1 is MDHEN, CDR2 SYDVKM. V was pared by 2 bases and J by 5 bases, with 6 bases between. There are 12 residues in the CDR3.